The next 12 T cell receptor beta chains were all read from a single sample in a study of T cell responses to AZD1222 COVID-19 vaccine. Produced via immunoSEQ multiplex PCR; TCRdb's table is partial and in-frame only. The sample includes 130,000 or so clones, over 90% seen only once; the top ten take approximately 7%. This specimen consisted of peripheral blood, obtained on day 0 of AZD1222 vaccination. These receptor sequences come from an adult in good health.

The chain carries TRBV27 and TRBJ1-2, with TRBD1 matching 8 bases. V lost 6 bases to trimming and J lost 0 bases; unmatched junction nucleotides: 18. The CDR3 runs to 19 residues. In germline, CDR1 is MNHEY, CDR2 SMNVEV (reference sequence). The CDR3 loop reads CASSSRHPGQAKTNYGYTF. The CDR3 nucleotides are TGTGCCAGCAGCTCACGACATCCGGGACAGGCAAAGACTAACTATGGCTACACCTTC.

This clone was seen a single time. The CDR3: CASSLGHTSSYEQYF. CDR3 bases: TGTGCCAGCAGCCTTGGACACACGAGCTCCTACGAGCAGTACTTC. The gene calls are TRBV3-1 (or the pseudogene TRBV3-2) and TRBJ2-7, with D possibly matching TRBD1 (5 bases). This CDR3 comprises 15 residues. V shed 4 bases and J shed 0 bases, with 13 bases lying between them. Looked up from germline, CDR1 is LGHDT and CDR2 is YNNKEL (reference sequence).

This chain joins TRBV4-3 and TRBJ1-4, with 7 nucleotides matching TRBD1. Looked up from germline, CDR1 is LGHNA and CDR2 is YSLEER. Germline trimming cut 0 bases from V and 7 bases from J; bases unmatched to any gene: 8. There are 16 residues in the CDR3. This chain's CDR3 is CASSQDQGEFTEKLFF. CDR3 DNA: TGCGCCAGCAGCCAAGATCAGGGGGAGTTTACTGAAAAACTGTTTTTT.

The rearrangement joins TRBV10-2 to TRBJ1-2; 7 nucleotides agree with TRBD1. This CDR3 comprises 13 residues. Trimming at V came to 2 bases and at J to 8 bases, leaving 5 bases not matched to a gene. CDR1 and CDR2 (germline): WSHSY, SAAADI. CDR3 protein: CASSEGHRGGYTF. In DNA form, the CDR3 reads TGCGCCAGCAGTGAGGGACACAGGGGAGGCTACACCTTC.

CDR3 sequence: CASRRGSQDNEKLFF. The CDR3 region has the DNA TGTGCCAGCAGGCGCGGGTCGCAGGATAATGAAAAACTGTTTTTT. The chain recombines TRBV7-2 with TRBJ1-4; D is uncertain. Trimming shortened V by 6 bases and J by 4 bases, and 15 bases separated the two germline ends. Germline V gene data show CDR1 as SGHTA and CDR2 as FQGNSA. This CDR3 is 15 amino acids long.

This chain connects TRBV28 to TRBJ2-1; D unresolved. The V gene lost 4 bases and the J gene lost 4 bases, with 11 bases spanning the gap. CDR1 is MDHEN and CDR2 is SYDVKM in the germline V gene. There are 14 residues in the CDR3. CDR3 amino acids: CASSYFRVYNEQFF. Here the CDR3 DNA reads TGTGCCAGCAGTTATTTCCGGGTGTACAATGAGCAGTTCTTC. Full variable domain (outside the CDR3, taken from reference TRBV28 and TRBJ2-1): DVKVTQSSRYLVKRTGEKVFLECVQDMDHENMFWYRQDPGLGLRLIYFSYDVKMKEKGDIPEGYSVSREKKERFSLILESASTNQTSMYLCASSYFRVYNEQFFGPGTRLTVL.

The chain recombines TRBV15 with TRBJ2-1; no definite D call. CDR3 length: 12 amino acids. Trimming shortened V by 0 bases and J by 16 bases, and 13 bases separated the two germline ends. Germline V gene sequence: CDR1 LNHNV, CDR2 YYDKDF (reference sequence). CDR3 sequence reads: CATSRDYVGYFF. CDR3 DNA sequence: TGTGCCACCAGCAGAGATTACGTAGGATACTTCTTC.

The CDR3 region is CASAGQENTEAFF. The CDR3 region has the DNA TGCGCCAGTGCGGGGCAGGAGAACACTGAAGCTTTCTTT. The chain joins TRBV10-1 to TRBJ1-1, with a weak D call TRBD1 (5 bases). The CDR3 extends over 13 amino acids. Trimming took off 9 bases at V and 1 base at J, with 12 bases between the two ends. Looked up from germline, CDR1 is WNHNN and CDR2 is SYGVQD (reference sequence).

The chain links TRBV5-4 to TRBJ2-5, with D maybe TRBD1 (5 bases). Looked up from germline, CDR1 is SGHNT and CDR2 is YYREEE (reference sequence). Trimming took 4 bases from V and 5 from J, leaving 15 bases between them. This CDR3 comprises 14 residues. CDR3 nucleotide sequence: TGTGCCAGCAGCGCCCAGGGTTTAGTTGAGACCCAGTACTTC. This sequence encodes CASSAQGLVETQYF. The whole variable domain, remainder taken from reference TRBV5-4 and TRBJ2-5, is ETGVTQSPTHLIKTRGQQVTLRCSSQSGHNTVSWYQQALGQGPQFIFQYYREEENGRGNFPPRFSGLQFPNYSSELNVNALELDDSALYLCASSAQGLVETQYFGPGTRLLVL.

The chain links TRBV4-2 to TRBJ1-4, with 7 nucleotides matching TRBD1. V trimming: 8 bases; J trimming: 2 bases; junction bases outside the gene matches: 11. CDR3 length equals 16 residues. The germline CDR1 and CDR2 sequences are LGHNA and YNFKEQ. In nucleotides, the CDR3 is TGTGCCAGCGCCGACAGGGTCGGTTCTACTAATGAAAAACTGTTTTTT. As protein: CASADRVGSTNEKLFF.

The chain recombines TRBV12-3 or TRBV12-4 with TRBJ2-2; D is uncertain. Trimming left V 2 bases short and J 7 bases short, with 8 bases between. The CDR3 length is 13 residues. CDR3 coding DNA: TGTGCCAGCAGTTTATCTGATCGCGGGGAGCTGTTTTTT. This encodes CASSLSDRGELFF.

This chain joins TRBV5-1 and TRBJ2-7; no definite D call. Trimming left V 4 bases short and J 3 bases short, with 14 bases between. CDR3 size: 14 residues. Germline CDR1 SGHRS, CDR2 YFSETQ. The CDR3 DNA reads TGCGCCAGCAGCATCGGCGACGGCAGCTACGAGCAGTACTTC. Protein sequence: CASSIGDGSYEQYF.